This T cell receptor (beta chain) was obtained from a study of CD4 T cells in relation to SARS-CoV-2 and coronaviruses. Uncultured naive and memory CD4+ T cells supplied DNA for deep TCR-beta sequencing. Clones were read by immunoSEQ multiplex PCR, and TCRdb kept only the in-frame ones, dropping some. The sample carries roughly 68,000 clones, roughly 93% recorded once. To note about this clone: Antigen: not known. One junction end disagrees with the germline gene, perhaps due to a read error.

The study, taken as a whole, reports: Each donor contributed either pre-pandemic or post-infection samples, not both. Memory recall responses, not primary responses primed in culture, are what the assay detects.

Unexposed donor CD4+ T cells date from about 2010-2018, before the COVID-19 pandemic. Naive and memory CD4+ T cells were separated from cryopreserved PBMCs. This CDR3 contains 15 residues. Germline values: CDR1 MNHEY, CDR2 SVGEGT. The V call is TRBV6-2 or TRBV6-3, the J call TRBJ1-5; 10 bases line up with TRBD1. Sequencing used naive CD4+ T cells from PBMCs. Subset in this sample: naive CD4+ T cells isolated by negative enrichment. This receptor was identified in a human donor in good health. For the CDR3, the DNA is TGTGCCAGCAGTTACCGAGGGGGACAGGGGCTGTATTCATCCTTT. This sequence encodes CASSYRGGQGLYSSF.